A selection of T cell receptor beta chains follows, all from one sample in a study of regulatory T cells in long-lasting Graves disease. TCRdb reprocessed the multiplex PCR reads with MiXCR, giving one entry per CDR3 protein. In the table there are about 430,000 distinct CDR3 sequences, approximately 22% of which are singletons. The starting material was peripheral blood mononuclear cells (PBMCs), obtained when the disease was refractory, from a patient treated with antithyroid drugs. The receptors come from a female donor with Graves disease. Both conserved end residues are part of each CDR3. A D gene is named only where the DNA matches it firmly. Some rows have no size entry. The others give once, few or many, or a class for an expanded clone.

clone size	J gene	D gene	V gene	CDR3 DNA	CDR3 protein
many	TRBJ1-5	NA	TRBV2	TGTGCCAGCAGTGAAGGCCCAAGGACCCCCAATCAGCCCCAGCATTTT	CASSEGPRTPNQPQHF
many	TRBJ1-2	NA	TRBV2	TGTGCCAGCAGTGAAAGCCGTTGGGACTATGGCTACACCTTC	CASSESRWDYGYTF
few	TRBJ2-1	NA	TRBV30	TGTGCCTGGAGTGTAGAAGCTGGGCCCGCCAATGAGCAGTTCTTC	CAWSVEAGPANEQFF
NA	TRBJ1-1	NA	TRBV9	TGTGCCAGCAGCAGGTGGGAGAACACTGAAGCTTTCTTT	CASSRWENTEAFF
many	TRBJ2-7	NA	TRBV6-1	TGTGCCAGCAGGGCAGGGGACGGCTACGAGCAGTACTTC	CASRAGDGYEQYF
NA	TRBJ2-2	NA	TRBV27	TGTGCCAGCAGCTTGGGTGCGGGCAGGGATACGAACACCGGGGAGCTGTTTTTT	CASSLGAGRDTNTGELFF
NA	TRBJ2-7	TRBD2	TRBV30	TGTGCCTGGACTAGCGGGAGAGGATCCTACGAGCAGTACTTC	CAWTSGRGSYEQYF
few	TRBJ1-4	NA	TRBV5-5	TGTGCCAGCAGCCCCCCCGTGGGGGCAACTAATGAAAAACTGTTTTTT	CASSPPVGATNEKLFF
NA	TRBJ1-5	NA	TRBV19	TGTGCCAGTAGTTACAGGCATGGTAGCAATCAGCCCCAGCATTTT	CASSYRHGSNQPQHF
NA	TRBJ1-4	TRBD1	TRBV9	TGTGCCAGCAGCACAGGGACAGGCAACCCTAATGAAAAACTGTTTTTT	CASSTGTGNPNEKLFF
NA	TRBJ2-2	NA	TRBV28	TGTGCCAGCAGTGCCGGTCGGGATGTCGAAACCGGGGAGCTGTTTTTT	CASSAGRDVETGELFF
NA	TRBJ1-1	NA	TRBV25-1	TGTGCCGGCAGGACTGGGGCTGACTACACTGAAGCTTTCTTT	CAGRTGADYTEAFF
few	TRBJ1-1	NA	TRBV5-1	TGCGCCAGCAGCTTGGTTGGGGGAATCGACACTGAAGCTTTCTTT	CASSLVGGIDTEAFF
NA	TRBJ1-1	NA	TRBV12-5	TGTGCTAGTGGTTTGCCACAGGGAAGGAACACTGAAGCTTTCTTT	CASGLPQGRNTEAFF
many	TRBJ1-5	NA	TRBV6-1	TGTGCCAGCAGATTCGGCAGAGGACAGCGCAATCAGCCCCAGCATTTT	CASRFGRGQRNQPQHF
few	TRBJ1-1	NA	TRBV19	TGTGCCAGCCTGAACACTGAAGCTTTCTTT	CASLNTEAFF
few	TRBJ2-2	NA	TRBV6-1	TGTGCCAGCAGTCCCCAAACGGCCGACACCGGGGAGCTGTTTTTT	CASSPQTADTGELFF
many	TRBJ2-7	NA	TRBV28	TGTGCCAGCAGTTTAACGGGCCGATCCTACGAGCAGTACTTC	CASSLTGRSYEQYF
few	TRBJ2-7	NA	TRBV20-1	TGCAGTGCTAGGGCAAAACGGTGGGAGAATTCATACGAGCAGTACTTC	CSARAKRWENSYEQYF